Below, one T cell receptor (beta chain) is given with its context. The antigen remains undetermined. Multiplex PCR amplified the TCR beta CDR3 region. Its first round ran for approximately 11 cycles with 32 V and 13 J primers. Each CDR3 protein is one row after TCRdb ran MiXCR on the multiplex PCR reads. The sample lists around 29,000 distinct CDR3 sequences, 28% seen once, with 4% in the top ten. Genomic DNA extracted from bulk tumor tissue served as template. A total of about 0.6 ug was used per sample. Primary tumors were biopsied several times each, far apart, intraoperatively. Enrolled individuals presented with untreated, newly diagnosed non-small cell lung cancer and received curative surgery. These data come from a study of immune heterogeneity within non-small cell lung tumors. This CDR3 has 17 residues. Trimming took off 0 bases at V and 6 bases at J, with 21 bases between the two ends. The germline V gene has CDR1 LGHNA and CDR2 YNFKEQ.

Notes on the study in general: A moderate but significant correlation was found, linking local T-cell clonality with local tumor mutational burden (R roughly 0.35).

Sequenced input: lung tumor tissue. The clonotype was recovered from a man in his forties with non-small cell lung cancer. This sequence joins TRBV4-2 and TRBJ2-7; D is possibly TRBD1 (5 bases). CDR3 DNA: TGTGCCAGCAGCCAAGATCAAGGGGCGTCTACGTGGTCCGAGCAGTACTTC. This codes for CASSQDQGASTWSEQYF.